This passage covers 17 T cell receptor beta chains from one sample sequenced in a study of T cells expressing NK-cell markers. Following a re-call of the 5' RACE reads, TCRdb has one entry per CDR3 protein and lacks DNA. The sample table includes approximately 440,000 distinct CDR3 sequences. Sequencing was carried out using blood T cells: a sorted CD56 or NKG2C T cell subset, CD4+ or CD8+ T cells, or bulk PBMC T cells (not recorded which). These receptor sequences come from a woman aged 45 to 65 in good health.

The chain uses TRBV19 and TRBJ2-1; TCRdb calls TRBD2, which cannot be checked without DNA. The CDR3 length is 17 residues. Germline assignment: CDR1 LNHDA and CDR2 SQIVND (reference sequence). This chain's CDR3 is CASSALTSGSSYNEQFF.

This chain connects TRBV6-1 to TRBJ1-4; the D gene TCRdb calls, TRBD1, cannot be checked with no DNA. This CDR3 region has 14 residues. The germline V gene encodes CDR1 MNHNS and CDR2 SASEGT. CDR3 sequence reads: CASSPGIVREKLFF.

This rearrangement joins TRBV10-3 to TRBJ2-7; TCRdb's D call of TRBD1 is untestable without DNA. This CDR3 spans 13 amino acids. From germline, CDR1 is ENHRY and CDR2 SYGVKD. CDR3 region: CAIRLDRVNEQYF.

This sequence joins TRBV25-1 and TRBJ2-1; the D call of TRBD2 rests on TCRdb alone, since no DNA is present to check it. CDR3 length: 16 amino acids. Looked up from germline, CDR1 is MGHDK and CDR2 is SYGVNS. CDR3 amino acids: CASMGLAGGPNNEQFF.

The rearrangement links TRBV4-1 to TRBJ2-3; the D call of TRBD2 rests on TCRdb alone, since no DNA is present to check it. Per the germline V gene, CDR1 is MGHRA and CDR2 is YSYEKL. CDR3 length: 15 residues. CDR3 residues: CASTWSGRGADTQYF.

This rearrangement joins TRBV9 to TRBJ2-1; TCRdb picks TRBD2, but there is no DNA to check that call. CDR1 is SGDLS, CDR2 YYNGEE, per germline. This CDR3 comprises 15 residues. CDR3 region: CASSVEGGGVFEQFF.

This rearrangement joins TRBV29-1 to TRBJ2-5; TCRdb picks TRBD1, but there is no DNA to check that call. The length of the CDR3 is 16 residues. In germline, CDR1 is SQVTM, CDR2 ANQGSEA. CDR3 sequence reads: CSVATPGTGVGETQYF.

The rearrangement joins TRBV12-3 or TRBV12-4 to TRBJ2-1; without DNA, the TCRdb call of TRBD2 cannot be checked. The CDR3 contains 13 residues. The CDR3 protein is CASSQIAGNEQFF.

The chain has TRBV11-2 and TRBJ2-2; TCRdb returns TRBD2, unconfirmable since there is no DNA. The germline gives CDR1 SGHAT, CDR2 FQNNGV. CDR3 length: 16 residues. The CDR3 sequence: CASSLDPGVFTGELFF. The full variable domain, completed using reference TRBV11-2 and TRBJ2-2, is EAGVAQSPRYKIIEKRQSVAFWCNPISGHATLYWYQQILGQGPKLLIQFQNNGVVDDSQLPKDRFSAERLKGVDSTLKIQPAKLEDSAVYLCASSLDPGVFTGELFFGEGSRLTVL.

This chain connects TRBV30 to TRBJ2-3; TCRdb selects TRBD2, and the lack of DNA leaves this call unchecked. The CDR3 is made up of 12 amino acids. Germline values: CDR1 GTSNPN, CDR2 SVGIG (reference sequence). The CDR3 sequence: CAWAPRADTQYF.

The V gene is TRBV12-3 or TRBV12-4, the J gene TRBJ2-1; the D call of TRBD2 rests on TCRdb alone, since no DNA is present to check it. The CDR3 length is 16 residues. The CDR3 loop is CASTPLRAGGPGEQFF.

V is TRBV29-1 and J is TRBJ2-1; TCRdb names TRBD2, which stays unverified in the absence of DNA. The CDR3 is 13 amino acids. Germline V lookup: CDR1 SQVTM, CDR2 ANQGSEA. The CDR3 sequence is CSVDRLGGNEQFF.

V is TRBV5-1 and J is TRBJ2-2; the D call from TCRdb, TRBD1, cannot be confirmed without DNA. The germline gives CDR1 SGHRS, CDR2 YFSETQ. The CDR3 has 15 amino acids. The CDR3: CASSLKGQNTGELFF.

The chain has TRBV2 and TRBJ1-4; without DNA, the TCRdb call of TRBD1 cannot be checked. Germline V gene lookup returns CDR1 SNHLY and CDR2 FYNNEI. The CDR3 runs 14 residues. The CDR3 region is CASSVLGVNEKLFF.

J is TRBJ2-1 and V is TRBV9; the TRBD1 assignment by TCRdb is unverifiable without DNA. The CDR3 consists of 14 residues. Germline CDR1 and CDR2: SGDLS and YYNGEE. CDR3 protein: CASSWSGKGDEQFF.

The chain couples TRBV6-1 to TRBJ2-3; TCRdb's D call of TRBD2 is untestable without DNA. Per germline, CDR1 MNHNS and CDR2 SASEGT. The CDR3 extends over 16 amino acids. The CDR3 sequence: CASSEVQRGSTDTQYF.

This sequence joins TRBV15 and TRBJ2-5; TCRdb outputs TRBD2, but without DNA this stays unchecked. Germline values: CDR1 LNHNV, CDR2 YYDKDF (reference sequence). The CDR3 runs to 13 residues. The CDR3: CATTLYEGETQYF.